The next 31 T cell receptor beta chains were all read from a single sample in a study of OX40 agonist ivuxolimab in advanced cancers. Assay used: immunoSEQ multiplex PCR; TCRdb lists only in-frame clones, some missing. Here the sample spans about 100,000 clones, around 89% being singletons. The sequences come from CD4+ or CD8+ T cells sorted from blood, collected in a trial of the OX40 agonist ivuxolimab. These receptor sequences come from an adult with an advanced solid tumor such as melanoma, head and neck, liver or kidney cancer.

The chain is built from TRBV5-5 and TRBJ1-6, with TRBD1 identical over 7 bases. The V segment lost 2 bases and the J segment 7 bases; nucleotides outside the gene matches: 6. Germline V gene data show CDR1 as SGHKS and CDR2 as YYEKEE (reference sequence). The CDR3 covers 15 residues. For the CDR3, the DNA is TGTGCCAGCAGCTTCCGGGACAGTAGAAATTCACCCCTCCACTTT. Protein product: CASSFRDSRNSPLHF.

This chain connects TRBV27 to TRBJ2-1; D uncertain. Trimming removed 0 bases at V and 0 bases at J, with 9 bases between. This CDR3 is built from 16 residues. Germline V lookup: CDR1 MNHEY, CDR2 SMNVEV (reference sequence). CDR3 sequence: CASSLSPYSSYNEQFF. DNA of the CDR3: TGTGCCAGCAGTTTATCGCCCTACAGCTCCTACAATGAGCAGTTCTTC.

The chain links TRBV15 to TRBJ2-1; D tentatively fits TRBD1 or TRBD2 (5 bases each). The germline V and J ends were trimmed by 0 bases and 5 bases, with 11 bases remaining between them. Germline V gene sequence: CDR1 LNHNV, CDR2 YYDKDF (reference sequence). This CDR3 has 15 residues. In DNA, the CDR3 is TGTGCCACCAGCAGAGATCGGGGCCGCAACAATGAGCAGTTCTTC. Amino acids: CATSRDRGRNNEQFF.

The chain carries TRBV30 and TRBJ2-5, with 10 positions matching TRBD2. The CDR3 is 17 amino acids. Germline lookup yields CDR1 GTSNPN and CDR2 SVGIG (reference sequence). This chain's CDR3 is CSPRENGLLAGRETQYF. In nucleotides, the CDR3 is TGTAGTCCCCGTGAAAATGGGCTACTAGCGGGACGCGAGACCCAGTACTTC.

This sequence joins TRBV6-6 and TRBJ2-7; 7 nucleotides line up with TRBD1. Germline V CDR1 and CDR2: MNHNY, SVGAGI (reference sequence). The CDR3 spans 15 residues. With 5 bases clipped from V and 6 bases from J, the junction kept 13 bases outside the gene matches. The CDR3 DNA follows: TGTGCCAGCAGTCCTCCCGGGACAGCCCTTAGCGAGCAGTACTTC. Translated: CASSPPGTALSEQYF.

The chain joins TRBV30 to TRBJ2-7; TRBD1 matches at 9 bases. CDR3 length: 18 residues. Unmatched junction bases numbered 16, after V lost 3 bases and J lost 1 base. Germline V gives CDR1 GTSNPN, CDR2 SVGIG (reference sequence). CDR3 nucleotide sequence: TGTGCCTGGAGCTTCCCGACAGGGGGGCGCCCCCGATCCTACGAGCAGTACTTC. Translated, it gives CAWSFPTGGRPRSYEQYF.

This chain joins TRBV5-1 and TRBJ2-5; either TRBD1 or TRBD2 may supply D (6 bases each). Germline V gene data show CDR1 as SGHRS and CDR2 as YFSETQ. Trimming took off 0 bases at V and 1 base at J, with 7 bases between the two ends. The CDR3 length is 14 residues. CDR3 region: CASSLGGAQETQYF. As DNA, the CDR3 is TGCGCCAGCAGCTTGGGGGGGGCCCAAGAGACCCAGTACTTC.

The V gene is TRBV5-1, the J gene TRBJ2-1; 8 bases align to TRBD2. The trim removed 1 base at V and 5 bases at J, leaving 20 bases unmatched. The CDR3 consists of 20 residues. Looked up from germline, CDR1 is SGHRS and CDR2 is YFSETQ. The CDR3 is CASSLLGRVVGSGRDNEQFF. As DNA, the CDR3 is TGCGCCAGCAGCTTGTTAGGTCGTGTAGTGGGGAGCGGGAGAGACAATGAGCAGTTCTTC. The full variable domain, completed using reference TRBV5-1 and TRBJ2-1, is KAGVTQTPRYLIKTRGQQVTLSCSPISGHRSVSWYQQTPGQGLQFLFEYFSETQRNKGNFPGRFSGRQFSNSRSEMNVSTLELGDSALYLCASSLLGRVVGSGRDNEQFFGPGTRLTVL.

There are a few counts of this clone. The chain has TRBV29-1 and TRBJ1-1; D not resolved. Trimming removed 2 bases from V and 1 base from J, with 8 bases in between. The germline V gene encodes CDR1 SQVTM and CDR2 ANQGSEA. The CDR3 consists of 13 residues. CDR3 amino acids: CSVELRWNTEAFF. Written as DNA, the CDR3 is TGCAGCGTTGAACTGAGGTGGAACACTGAAGCTTTCTTT.

The genes are TRBV7-6 and TRBJ2-7; D gene ambiguous. V was pared by 1 base and J by 1 base, with 8 bases between. CDR1 is SGHVS, CDR2 FNYEAQ, per germline. CDR3 length: 14 residues. In DNA form, the CDR3 reads TGTGCCAGCAGCTTAGGGCAGGTTTCCTACGAGCAGTACTTC. Residues: CASSLGQVSYEQYF.

The chain recombines TRBV7-6 with TRBJ2-7; D may match TRBD1 or TRBD2 (6 bases each). Germline V gives CDR1 SGHVS, CDR2 FNYEAQ. V was trimmed by 1 base and J by 7 bases, leaving 11 bases between them. The CDR3 runs 13 residues. CDR3 nucleotides: TGTGCCAGCAGCTTAGACAGGGCGGGAGAGCAGTACTTC. Translation gives CASSLDRAGEQYF.

In its sample, this clone was seen once. The chain has TRBV6-5 and TRBJ1-6, with 8 positions matching TRBD1. CDR3 size: 15 residues. The germline CDR1 and CDR2 sequences are MNHEY and SVGAGI. The junction had 11 bases not matched to a gene; V was cut back by 6 bases and J by 10 bases. CDR3 nucleotides: TGTGCCAGCAGGACATTTACAGGGGGGATGTCACCCCTCCACTTT. As protein: CASRTFTGGMSPLHF.

This clone was seen a few times. The CDR3 loop is CASSTGSSYNEQFF. The CDR3 nucleotides read TGCGCCAGCAGTACCGGGAGCTCCTACAATGAGCAGTTCTTC. This sequence joins TRBV5-1 and TRBJ2-1, with D possibly TRBD2 on 6 matching bases. This CDR3 contains 14 residues. The germline CDR1 and CDR2 sequences are SGHRS and YFSETQ. V shed 5 bases and J shed 0 bases, with 9 bases lying between them.

V gene TRBV6-5 combines with J gene TRBJ1-2; D gene unclear. Germline V CDR1 and CDR2: MNHEY, SVGAGI. The CDR3 runs to 16 residues. Trimming left V 4 bases short and J 6 bases short, with 21 bases between. CDR3 amino acids: CASSSLLVGRADGYTF. The CDR3 DNA is TGTGCCAGCAGTTCCCTACTAGTGGGAAGGGCGGATGGCTACACCTTC.

The V and J genes are TRBV6-4 and TRBJ2-7, with D uncertain. The CDR3 runs 8 residues. With 9 bases removed from V and 6 bases from J, the gap between germline ends came to 3 bases. In germline, CDR1 is MRHNA, CDR2 SNTAGT. The chain's CDR3 is CASSEQYF. The CDR3 DNA reads as TGTGCCAGTTCCGAGCAGTACTTC.

CDR3 sequence (DNA): TGTGCCAGCAGCTCCGGGACAGGGAGCCCTCGGGGTAATGAAAAACTGTTTTTT. Protein sequence: CASSSGTGSPRGNEKLFF. The chain has TRBV7-8 and TRBJ1-4; 9 positions match TRBD1. Germline V gives CDR1 SGHVS, CDR2 FQNEAQ. There are 18 residues in the CDR3. The V segment lost 4 bases and the J segment 4 bases; nucleotides outside the gene matches: 13.

This chain joins TRBV9 and TRBJ1-1, with TRBD1 matching 9 bases. The V gene end was trimmed by 6 bases and the J gene end by 3 bases; junction bases not matched to a gene: 6. The CDR3 consists of 14 residues. The germline CDR1 and CDR2 sequences are SGDLS and YYNGEE. The CDR3 loop reads CASNPGTGHTEAFF. The CDR3 nucleotides are TGTGCCAGCAATCCCGGGACAGGGCACACTGAAGCTTTCTTT.

V usage is TRBV19 and J usage is TRBJ2-7; no clear D. The CDR3 is 13 residues long. The germline V gene has CDR1 LNHDA and CDR2 SQIVND (reference sequence). Between the trimmed V and J ends, which lost 4 bases and 6 bases, there was a span of 13 bases. DNA of the CDR3: TGTGCCAGTAGTAGTTGGATTTGGACCGAGCAGTACTTC. This codes for CASSSWIWTEQYF.

The rearrangement joins TRBV5-6 to TRBJ1-2, with 10 nucleotides matching TRBD1. The CDR3 extends over 14 amino acids. Germline V gives CDR1 SGHDT, CDR2 YYEEEE. Trimming removed 5 bases from V and 3 bases from J; junction bases left unmatched: 4. CDR3 in DNA: TGTGCCAGCAGTGGGACAGGGGTTTACTATGGCTACACCTTC. It is translated as CASSGTGVYYGYTF.

In regard to this clone: At one end the junction does not follow the germline gene, possibly because of a read error. J is TRBJ1-2 and V is TRBV7-3, with D uncertain. The V gene's germline CDR1 is SGHTA and CDR2 FQGTGA. CDR3 length: 16 amino acids. CDR3 sequence (DNA): TGTGCCAGCAACTTAAGTCCGGGGATGGGCCCTGGGGGCTACACCTTC. Amino acid sequence: CASNLSPGMGPGGYTF.

The chain carries TRBV5-4 and TRBJ2-3; D gene ambiguous. Trimming pared 5 bases from V and 3 bases from J, leaving 16 bases between. Per the germline V gene, CDR1 is SGHNT and CDR2 is YYREEE (reference sequence). The CDR3 has 15 amino acids. CDR3 nucleotide sequence: TGTGCCAGCAGTCCTGGAACGGTCGGGACAGATACGCAGTATTTT. Translation gives CASSPGTVGTDTQYF.

V usage is TRBV4-1 and J usage is TRBJ2-6; no clear D gene. Germline CDR1 MGHRA, CDR2 YSYEKL. This CDR3 contains 15 residues. Trimming cost V 3 bases and J 0 bases, with 6 bases left between them. The CDR3 reads CASSHVYSGANVLTF. For the CDR3, the DNA is TGCGCCAGCAGCCATGTTTACTCTGGGGCCAACGTCCTGACTTTC.

V and J are TRBV28 and TRBJ1-5, with 7 bases identical to TRBD1. The CDR3 has 16 amino acids. With 6 bases clipped from V and 5 bases from J, the junction kept 13 bases outside the gene matches. Germline-derived CDR1 and CDR2 are MDHEN and SYDVKM. Written as DNA, the CDR3 is TGTGCCAGCAGACGACAGGGCGCGGGAGGACATCAGCCCCAGCATTTT. This translates into CASRRQGAGGHQPQHF.

This chain joins TRBV11-2 and TRBJ1-2; a weak D match, TRBD1 (5 bases). CDR1 SGHAT and CDR2 FQNNGV come from the germline V gene. The CDR3 sequence is 15 residues long. The germline V and J ends were trimmed by 5 bases and 5 bases, with 18 bases remaining between them. The CDR3: CASSQGPLGLYGYTF. As DNA, the CDR3 is TGTGCCAGCAGCCAGGGACCTTTGGGCCTATATGGCTACACCTTC.

This rearrangement joins TRBV28 to TRBJ2-5, with D possibly being TRBD1 or TRBD2 (5 bases each). In germline, CDR1 is MDHEN, CDR2 SYDVKM. The ends were cut back, 7 bases at V and 7 bases at J, with 10 bases in the middle. The CDR3 consists of 11 residues. The CDR3 sequence is CASNTRGTQYF. For the CDR3, the DNA is TGTGCCAGCAATACGAGGGGGACCCAGTACTTC. Looking up the rest from reference TRBV28 and TRBJ2-5 gives the full variable domain: DVKVTQSSRYLVKRTGEKVFLECVQDMDHENMFWYRQDPGLGLRLIYFSYDVKMKEKGDIPEGYSVSREKKERFSLILESASTNQTSMYLCASNTRGTQYFGPGTRLLVL.

Note on this clone: A junction end diverges from the germline sequence, so it may reflect a read error. V usage is TRBV5-6 and J usage is TRBJ2-1, with TRBD2 matching over 12 bases. CDR3 length: 16 amino acids. The germline gives CDR1 SGHDT, CDR2 YYEEEE. CDR3 in amino acids: CASRLGLAGGNNEQFF. CDR3 in DNA: TGTGCCAGCAGATTGGGGCTAGCGGGAGGGAACAATGAGCAGTTCTTC.

The genes are TRBV2 and TRBJ2-5; perhaps TRBD1 as D (5 bases). V was shortened by 6 bases and J by 0 bases, with 11 bases between the two germline ends. Germline loops: CDR1 SNHLY, CDR2 FYNNEI. The CDR3 runs to 14 residues. The CDR3 region has the DNA TGTGCCAGCAGGGCGACAGTCAACCAAGAGACCCAGTACTTC. This gives the protein CASRATVNQETQYF. Using reference TRBV2 and TRBJ2-5 for the parts outside the CDR3, the full variable domain is EPEVTQTPSHQVTQMGQEVILRCVPISNHLYFYWYRQILGQKVEFLVSFYNNEISEKSEIFDDQFSVERPDGSNFTLKIRSTKLEDSAMYFCASRATVNQETQYFGPGTRLLVL.

V is TRBV19 and J is TRBJ2-1; D remains unclear. CDR1 is LNHDA and CDR2 is SQIVND in the germline V gene (reference sequence). This CDR3 is built from 16 residues. V lost 3 bases and J 5 bases, leaving 17 bases between the germline ends. The CDR3 DNA sequence: TGTGCCAGTAGTATTATCCCCCTCGGGCTGGACAATGAGCAGTTCTTC. Protein: CASSIIPLGLDNEQFF.

The chain uses TRBV18 and TRBJ1-5; D remains ambiguous. The V end lost 0 bases, the J end lost 0 bases, and 9 bases lay between the germline ends. This CDR3 has 16 amino acids. CDR1 and CDR2 (germline): KGHSH, LQKENI. The CDR3 here is CASSPPGQVSNQPQHF. CDR3 DNA: TGTGCCAGCTCACCACCTGGCCAGGTTAGCAATCAGCCCCAGCATTTT.

This chain joins TRBV19 and TRBJ1-4, with TRBD1 as a possible D gene (5 bases). The germline CDR1 and CDR2 sequences are LNHDA and SQIVND (reference sequence). This CDR3 is 17 amino acids long. V gave up 4 bases and J gave up 0 bases, with 15 bases separating them. The CDR3, as DNA: TGTGCCAGTAGTACCCGGGGCACCAGAGCAACTAATGAAAAACTGTTTTTT. Protein sequence: CASSTRGTRATNEKLFF.

This sequence joins TRBV7-8 and TRBJ1-1; no reliable D call. CDR3 size: 13 residues. From germline, CDR1 is SGHVS and CDR2 FQNEAQ. Trimming pared 0 bases from V and 2 bases from J, leaving 4 bases between. Here the CDR3 DNA reads TGTGCCAGCAGCTTAGCGCCTAACACTGAAGCTTTCTTT. Protein product: CASSLAPNTEAFF.